Listed here are 22 T cell receptor beta chains from one sample, sequenced in a study of metastatic and nonmetastatic thyroid tumors. TCRdb re-called the PCR reads via MiXCR. The table has some 28,000 clones, around a fifth seen once. Thyroid surgery took place with no prior treatment in any patient. Sequenced material: blood. The source of these receptors is a female donor with papillary thyroid cancer or a benign thyroid nodule (not recorded which). Some clones in this sample may be carry-over from other donors' samples.

In this sample, this clone turned up many times. V usage is TRBV20-1 and J usage is TRBJ1-1; D gene uncertain. Germline assignment: CDR1 DFQATT and CDR2 SNEGSKA (reference sequence). The CDR3 is 14 residues long. Between the trimmed V and J ends, which lost 3 bases and 1 base, there was a span of 12 bases. CDR3 loop: CSASAQLRNTEAFF. DNA for the CDR3: TGCAGTGCTAGTGCGCAACTAAGGAACACTGAAGCTTTCTTT.

The chain is built from TRBV10-3 and TRBJ2-2; 8 nucleotides align to TRBD1. With V trimmed by 10 bases and J by 0 bases, 13 bases remained unmatched. CDR3 length: 17 amino acids. Germline CDR1 and CDR2: ENHRY and SYGVKD. CDR3 amino acids: CATALDRGLANTGELFF. DNA of the CDR3: TGTGCCACCGCCTTAGACAGGGGTCTCGCGAACACCGGGGAGCTGTTTTTT.

This clone has a count of ten or more. The V gene is TRBV2, the J gene TRBJ1-6; D might be TRBD1 (6 bases). Trimming took off 8 bases at V and 6 bases at J, with 17 bases between the two ends. Germline V lookup: CDR1 SNHLY, CDR2 FYNNEI. The CDR3 contains 15 residues. The CDR3 loop is CASLTGRTSNSPLHF. Here the CDR3 DNA reads TGTGCCAGCCTAACAGGGCGAACGAGTAATTCACCCCTCCACTTT. Using reference TRBV2 and TRBJ1-6 for the parts outside the CDR3, the full variable domain is EPEVTQTPSHQVTQMGQEVILRCVPISNHLYFYWYRQILGQKVEFLVSFYNNEISEKSEIFDDQFSVERPDGSNFTLKIRSTKLEDSAMYFCASLTGRTSNSPLHFGNGTRLTVT.

This clone has a count of ten or more. The DNA for the CDR3 is TGTGCCAGCAGCGCCACGACTAGCGGCCAAGAGACCCAGTACTTC. Residues: CASSATTSGQETQYF. The chain carries TRBV7-2 and TRBJ2-5; 9 positions match TRBD2. Germline-derived CDR1 and CDR2 are SGHTA and FQGNSA. The CDR3 loop spans 15 amino acids. With V trimmed by 5 bases and J by 1 base, 5 bases remained unmatched.

This clone was counted many times. V and J are TRBV5-1 and TRBJ1-2; the match to TRBD1 covers 8 bases. The CDR3 length is 15 residues. V shed 4 bases, J shed 4 bases, and the junction held 9 bases outside the gene matches. The germline V gene has CDR1 SGHRS and CDR2 YFSETQ. This chain's CDR3 is CASSTGQGGTYGYTF. CDR3 DNA: TGCGCCAGCAGCACCGGACAGGGAGGAACCTATGGCTACACCTTC.

On this clone: A read error is possible here, since a much larger clone lies one base away. The chain recombines TRBV7-6 with TRBJ2-2, with D unclear. The V gene's germline CDR1 is SGHVS and CDR2 FNYEAQ. The CDR3 is made up of 12 amino acids. V was pared by 11 bases and J by 4 bases, with 11 bases between. In nucleotides, the CDR3 is TGTGCCGCTGGGGTGGGCACCGGGGAGCTGTTTTTT. It is translated as CAAGVGTGELFF. The entire variable domain, with the rest obtained from reference TRBV7-6 and TRBJ2-2, is as follows: GAGVSQSPRYKVTKRGQDVALRCDPISGHVSLYWYRQALGQGPEFLTYFNYEAQQDKSGLPNDRFSAERPEGSISTLTIQRTEQRDSAMYRCAAGVGTGELFFGEGSRLTVL.

This clone appeared a few times. The V and J genes are TRBV5-6 and TRBJ2-1; TRBD1 matches at 7 bases. CDR3 length: 16 residues. Per germline, CDR1 SGHDT and CDR2 YYEEEE. The trim removed 2 bases at V and 4 bases at J, leaving 9 bases unmatched. The chain's CDR3 is CASSFQPGQIYNEQFF. In DNA form, the CDR3 reads TGTGCCAGCAGCTTCCAACCGGGACAGATATACAATGAGCAGTTCTTC.

The CDR3 protein is CASSRGWPRGNQPQHF. CDR3 nucleotides: TGTGCCAGTAGTAGGGGATGGCCTCGTGGAAATCAGCCCCAGCATTTT. This chain uses TRBV19 with TRBJ1-5; D is undetermined. The CDR3 totals 16 residues. Germline loops: CDR1 LNHDA, CDR2 SQIVND (reference sequence). With 4 bases removed from V and 4 bases from J, the gap between germline ends came to 17 bases. Drawing the rest from reference TRBV19 and TRBJ1-5, the complete variable domain is DGGITQSPKYLFRKEGQNVTLSCEQNLNHDAMYWYRQDPGQGLRLIYYSQIVNDFQKGDIAEGYSVSREKKESFPLTVTSAQKNPTAFYLCASSRGWPRGNQPQHFGDGTRLSIL.

This clone was observed many times. The V gene is TRBV7-6, the J gene TRBJ2-3; 7 bases agree with TRBD1. The V gene end was trimmed by 4 bases and the J gene end by 6 bases; junction bases not matched to a gene: 7. Germline values: CDR1 SGHVS, CDR2 FNYEAQ. This CDR3 region has 14 residues. The CDR3: CASSSTGFYDTQYF. Written as DNA, the CDR3 is TGTGCCAGCAGCTCGACAGGGTTTTACGATACGCAGTATTTT.

By share, this clone counts as medium-sized. The CDR3 here is CASSAGLGTQYF. The DNA of the CDR3 is TGTGCCAGCAGTGCCGGGCTAGGTACGCAGTATTTT. This rearrangement joins TRBV12-3 or TRBV12-4 to TRBJ2-3; D gene unclear. V gave up 5 bases and J gave up 8 bases, with 11 bases separating them. This CDR3 has 12 residues.

This clone appeared once. Other nucleotide sequences from this sample produce the same CDR3. This sequence joins TRBV7-2 and TRBJ2-1, with D tentatively TRBD1 or TRBD2 (5 bases each). The CDR3 spans 14 residues. Per the germline V gene, CDR1 is SGHTA and CDR2 is FQGNSA. Between the trimmed V and J ends, which lost 0 bases and 6 bases, there was a span of 9 bases. CDR3 nucleotides: TGTGCCAGCAGCTTAGCTGCCGGGGCCAATGAGCAGTTCTTC. Encoded protein: CASSLAAGANEQFF.

V is TRBV7-8 and J is TRBJ1-6; D unresolved. The germline gives CDR1 SGHVS, CDR2 FQNEAQ. The length of the CDR3 is 15 residues. V was cut by 1 base and J by 6 bases, with 10 bases left in between. The CDR3 bases are TGTGCCAGCAGCTTAGGGTCAGAGATTAATTCACCCCTCCACTTT. Encoded protein: CASSLGSEINSPLHF.

This clone was observed at least ten times. The CDR3 here is CASSVMFSGANVLTF. CDR3 coding DNA: TGTGCCAGCAGCGTTATGTTCTCTGGGGCCAACGTCCTGACTTTC. This chain joins TRBV12-3 or TRBV12-4 and TRBJ2-6; D unclear. V lost 6 bases and J lost 0, with 9 bases in between. The CDR3 sequence is 15 residues long.

This clone appeared many times. This chain links TRBV7-2 with TRBJ2-7, with D perhaps TRBD1 (8 bases). V lost 7 bases, J lost 3 bases, and 13 bases lay in between. The CDR3 sequence is 13 residues long. Germline V gene lookup returns CDR1 SGHTA and CDR2 FQGNSA. As DNA, the CDR3 is TGTGCCAGCAACACAGGGGGGGGCTACGAGCAGTACTTC. It is translated as CASNTGGGYEQYF.

The V gene is TRBV5-1, the J gene TRBJ2-1; D may be TRBD1 (6 bases). The CDR3 extends over 16 amino acids. Germline V gene sequence: CDR1 SGHRS, CDR2 YFSETQ. The V and J ends lost 4 bases and 3 bases respectively, with 17 bases between them. The CDR3 bases are TGCGCCAGCAGCGAGGTCCACAGGGTGCTCTACAATGAGCAGTTCTTC. This codes for CASSEVHRVLYNEQFF.

This clone was observed a few times. The chain recombines TRBV5-1 with TRBJ1-1; TRBD1 matches 7 bases. CDR1 is SGHRS, CDR2 YFSETQ, per germline. The ends lost 2 bases at V and 8 bases at J; junction bases unmatched: 6. This CDR3 comprises 13 residues. CDR3 region: CASSFDRVQEAFF. The DNA for the CDR3 is TGCGCCAGCAGCTTTGACAGGGTCCAAGAAGCTTTCTTT.

This clone occurred many times. V gene TRBV19 combines with J gene TRBJ1-1; D remains ambiguous. This CDR3 is built from 13 residues. V lost 6 bases to trimming and J lost 1 base, with 9 bases between them. Germline assignment: CDR1 LNHDA and CDR2 SQIVND (reference sequence). CDR3 loop: CASSEQSNTEAFF. The CDR3 DNA follows: TGTGCCAGTAGCGAACAGTCGAACACTGAAGCTTTCTTT. The whole variable domain, filled in from reference TRBV19 and TRBJ1-1, reads DGGITQSPKYLFRKEGQNVTLSCEQNLNHDAMYWYRQDPGQGLRLIYYSQIVNDFQKGDIAEGYSVSREKKESFPLTVTSAQKNPTAFYLCASSEQSNTEAFFGQGTRLTVV.

This clone was observed many times. This sequence joins TRBV5-6 and TRBJ1-6; possibly TRBD1 for D (6 bases). Trimming removed 2 bases from V and 7 bases from J, with 13 bases in between. Germline CDR1 SGHDT, CDR2 YYEEEE. The length of the CDR3 is 15 residues. DNA for the CDR3: TGTGCCAGCAGCTTCGTTCAGGGGCTCAATTCACCCCTCCACTTT. Translated: CASSFVQGLNSPLHF. The variable domain in full, completed from reference TRBV5-6 and TRBJ1-6, reads DAGVTQSPTHLIKTRGQQVTLRCSPKSGHDTVSWYQQALGQGPQFIFQYYEEEERQRGNFPDRFSGHQFPNYSSELNVNALLLGDSALYLCASSFVQGLNSPLHFGNGTRLTVT.

In this sample, this clone turned up a few times. Given a much more abundant clone one base away, this may be a read error. The CDR3 does not end in the conserved phenylalanine or tryptophan, so this is likely a read error. This chain joins TRBV29-1 and TRBJ1-1, with D possibly TRBD1 on 6 matching bases. The CDR3 covers 12 residues. V gave up 5 bases and J gave up 7 bases, with 14 bases separating them. Germline assignment: CDR1 SQVTM and CDR2 ANQGSEA. The CDR3 reads CSVPGGQFEAFL. The DNA of the CDR3 is TGCAGCGTTCCTGGAGGACAGTTTGAAGCTTTCCTT.

By sample share, this clone is medium-sized. This chain joins TRBV6-1 and TRBJ2-3; 11 bases fit TRBD2. V gave up 5 bases and J gave up 6 bases; unmatched junction bases: 4. The CDR3 extends over 14 amino acids. CDR1 is MNHNS, CDR2 SASEGT, per germline. The CDR3 nucleotides are TGTGCCAGCAGTTTAAGGACTAGCGGGGATACGCAGTATTTT. Its translation: CASSLRTSGDTQYF.

A note on this clone: One junction end disagrees with the germline gene, perhaps due to a read error. The V gene is TRBV6-1, the J gene TRBJ2-2, with D possibly TRBD2 on 5 matching bases. This CDR3 spans 14 amino acids. CDR1 and CDR2 from the germline V gene are MNHNS and SASEGT. The CDR3 sequence: CDSSEGVNTGELFF. DNA of the CDR3: TGTGACAGCAGTGAGGGAGTTAACACCGGGGAGCTATTTTTT.

This clone was recorded many times. The chain has TRBV30 and TRBJ1-2, with D unclear. Germline loops: CDR1 GTSNPN, CDR2 SVGIG (reference sequence). V lost 5 bases and J 6 bases, leaving 19 bases between the germline ends. The CDR3 contains 14 residues. The CDR3 nucleotides read TGTGCCTGGGAGCGACGAGGGCGGCAGGATGGCTACACCTTC. As protein: CAWERRGRQDGYTF. Full variable domain (outside the CDR3, taken from reference TRBV30 and TRBJ1-2): SQTIHQWPATLVQPVGSPLSLECTVEGTSNPNLYWYRQAAGRGLQLLFYSVGIGQISSEVPQNLSASRPQDRQFILSSKKLLLSDSGFYLCAWERRGRQDGYTFGSGTRLTVV.